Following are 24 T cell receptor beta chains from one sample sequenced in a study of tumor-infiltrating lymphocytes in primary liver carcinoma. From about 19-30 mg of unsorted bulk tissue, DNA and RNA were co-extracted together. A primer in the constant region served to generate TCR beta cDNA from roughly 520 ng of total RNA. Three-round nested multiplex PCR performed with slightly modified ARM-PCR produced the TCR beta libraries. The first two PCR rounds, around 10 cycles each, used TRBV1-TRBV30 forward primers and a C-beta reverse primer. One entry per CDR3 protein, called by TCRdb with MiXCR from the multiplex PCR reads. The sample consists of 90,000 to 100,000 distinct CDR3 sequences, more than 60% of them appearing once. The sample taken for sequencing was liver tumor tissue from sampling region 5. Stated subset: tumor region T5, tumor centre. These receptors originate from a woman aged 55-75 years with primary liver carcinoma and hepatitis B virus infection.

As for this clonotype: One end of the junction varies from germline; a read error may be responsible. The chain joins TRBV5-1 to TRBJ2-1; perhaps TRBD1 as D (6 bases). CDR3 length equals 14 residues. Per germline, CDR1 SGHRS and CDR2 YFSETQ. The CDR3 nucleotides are TGCGCCGGCAGCTTTCGAGATAGGGGGTATGAGCAGTTCTTC. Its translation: CAGSFRDRGYEQFF.

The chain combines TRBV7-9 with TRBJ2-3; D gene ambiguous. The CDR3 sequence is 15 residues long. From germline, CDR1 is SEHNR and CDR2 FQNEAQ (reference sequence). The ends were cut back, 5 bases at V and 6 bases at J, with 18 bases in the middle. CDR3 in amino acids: CASSAPFSAGDTQYF. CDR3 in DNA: TGTGCCAGCAGCGCACCGTTTAGTGCAGGCGATACGCAGTATTTT.

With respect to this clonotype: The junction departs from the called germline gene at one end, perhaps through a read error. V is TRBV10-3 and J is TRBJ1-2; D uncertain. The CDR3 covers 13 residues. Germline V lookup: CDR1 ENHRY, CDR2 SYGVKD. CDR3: CAISEKASTPSAF. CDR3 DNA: TGTGCCATCAGTGAGAAGGCCTCTACCCCTTCTGCCTTC.

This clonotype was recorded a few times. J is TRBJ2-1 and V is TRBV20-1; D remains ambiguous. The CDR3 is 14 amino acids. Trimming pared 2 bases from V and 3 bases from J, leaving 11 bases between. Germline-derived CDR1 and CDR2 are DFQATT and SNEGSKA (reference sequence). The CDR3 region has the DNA TGCAGTGCTAGAAGTCCGAGTTTCTACAATGAGCAGTTCTTC. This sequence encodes CSARSPSFYNEQFF.

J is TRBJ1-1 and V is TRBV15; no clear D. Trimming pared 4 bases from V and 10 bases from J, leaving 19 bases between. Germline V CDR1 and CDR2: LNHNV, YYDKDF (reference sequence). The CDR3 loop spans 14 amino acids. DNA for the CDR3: TGTGCCACCAGCAACACCGGAGGATTTAGCGGAGCTTTCTTT. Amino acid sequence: CATSNTGGFSGAFF.

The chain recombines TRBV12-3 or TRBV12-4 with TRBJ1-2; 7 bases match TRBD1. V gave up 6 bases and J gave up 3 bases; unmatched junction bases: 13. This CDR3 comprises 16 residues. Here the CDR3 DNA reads TGTGCCAGCAGCCTAACTCAGGGACAGAGGTACTATGGCTACACCTTC. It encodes CASSLTQGQRYYGYTF.

As DNA, the CDR3 is TGTGTCAACAGCATAGGCGGGAGCACTAATGAGCAGTTCTTC. This sequence encodes CVNSIGGSTNEQFF. The V and J genes are TRBV11-3 and TRBJ2-1; 7 positions match TRBD2. The CDR3 has 14 amino acids. Germline CDR1 is SGHNT and CDR2 is YENEEA.

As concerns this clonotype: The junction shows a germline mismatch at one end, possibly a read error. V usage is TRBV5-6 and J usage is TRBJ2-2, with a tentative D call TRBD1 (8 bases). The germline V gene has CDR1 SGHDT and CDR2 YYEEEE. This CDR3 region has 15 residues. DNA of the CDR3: TGTGCCAACAGCCACGGACAGGGAGGGACCGGGGAGCTGCTTTTT. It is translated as CANSHGQGGTGELLF.

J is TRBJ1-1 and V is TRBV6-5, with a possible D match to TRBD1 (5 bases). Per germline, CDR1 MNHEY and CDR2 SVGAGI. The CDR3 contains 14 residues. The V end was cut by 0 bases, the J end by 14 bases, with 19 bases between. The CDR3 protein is CASSYSWDGPKGFF. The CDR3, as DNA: TGTGCCAGCAGTTACTCGTGGGACGGTCCTAAAGGCTTCTTT.

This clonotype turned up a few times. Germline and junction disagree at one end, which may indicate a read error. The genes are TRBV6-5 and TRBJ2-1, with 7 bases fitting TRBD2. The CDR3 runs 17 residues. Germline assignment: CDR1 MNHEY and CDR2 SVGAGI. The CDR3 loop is CASGPQVRAGRYNGQFF. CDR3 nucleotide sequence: TGTGCTAGCGGGCCCCAGGTTCGAGCGGGTCGCTACAATGGGCAGTTCTTC.

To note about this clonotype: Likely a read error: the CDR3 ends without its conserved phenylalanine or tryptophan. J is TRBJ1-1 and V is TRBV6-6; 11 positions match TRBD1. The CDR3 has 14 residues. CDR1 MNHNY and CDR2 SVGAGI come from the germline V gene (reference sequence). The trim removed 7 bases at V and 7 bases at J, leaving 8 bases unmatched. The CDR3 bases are TGTGCCAGCAATATACGGACAGGGGGCAATGAAGCTTTCCTT. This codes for CASNIRTGGNEAFL.

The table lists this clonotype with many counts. The CDR3 coding sequence is TGCGCCAGCAGCTTGGAGCGCCTAGTTTTGGGCACGCAGTATTTT. Translated: CASSLERLVLGTQYF. The rearrangement uses TRBV5-1 and TRBJ2-3; D ambiguous. This CDR3 is built from 15 residues. Germline CDR1 SGHRS, CDR2 YFSETQ. V lost 0 bases and J lost 9, with 17 bases in between.

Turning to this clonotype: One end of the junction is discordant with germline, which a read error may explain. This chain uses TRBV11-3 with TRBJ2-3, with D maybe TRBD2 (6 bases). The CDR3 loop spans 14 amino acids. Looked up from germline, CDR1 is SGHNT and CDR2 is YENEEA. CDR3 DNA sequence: TGTGCCAGTAGCTTCAGGACTAACACAGATACGCAGTACTTT. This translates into CASSFRTNTDTQYF. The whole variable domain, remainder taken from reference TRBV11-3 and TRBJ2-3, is EAGVVQSPRYKIIEKKQPVAFWCNPISGHNTLYWYLQNLGQGPELLIRYENEEAVDDSQLPKDRFSAERLKGVDSTLKIQPAELGDSAVYLCASSFRTNTDTQYFGPGTRLTVL.

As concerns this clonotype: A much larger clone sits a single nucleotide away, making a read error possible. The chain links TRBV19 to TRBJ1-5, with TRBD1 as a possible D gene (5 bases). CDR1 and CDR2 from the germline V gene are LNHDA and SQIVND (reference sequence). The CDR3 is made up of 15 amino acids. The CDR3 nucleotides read TGTGCCAGTAGCCCAGCGGGGGAAGGCAATCAGCTCCAGCATTTT. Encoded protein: CASSPAGEGNQLQHF.

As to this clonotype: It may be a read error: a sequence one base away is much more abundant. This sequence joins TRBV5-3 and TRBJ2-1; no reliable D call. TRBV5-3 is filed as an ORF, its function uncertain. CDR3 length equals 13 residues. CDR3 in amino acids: CVRSLRSHNEQFF. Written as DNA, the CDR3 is TGTGTCAGAAGTCTGCGCAGTCACAATGAGCAGTTCTTC.

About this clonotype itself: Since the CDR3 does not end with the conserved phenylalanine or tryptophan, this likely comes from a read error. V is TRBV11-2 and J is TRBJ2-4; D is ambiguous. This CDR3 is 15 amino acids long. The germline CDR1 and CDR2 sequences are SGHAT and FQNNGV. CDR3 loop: CASSLVGAPKNTQYL. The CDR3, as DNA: TGTGCCAGCAGCTTAGTAGGAGCCCCCAAAAACACTCAGTACTTG.

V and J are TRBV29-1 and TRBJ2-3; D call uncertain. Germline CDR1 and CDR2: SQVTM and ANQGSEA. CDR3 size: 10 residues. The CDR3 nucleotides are TGCAGTATCGGGTCGCGCAGACTTTATTTT. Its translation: CSIGSRRLYF.

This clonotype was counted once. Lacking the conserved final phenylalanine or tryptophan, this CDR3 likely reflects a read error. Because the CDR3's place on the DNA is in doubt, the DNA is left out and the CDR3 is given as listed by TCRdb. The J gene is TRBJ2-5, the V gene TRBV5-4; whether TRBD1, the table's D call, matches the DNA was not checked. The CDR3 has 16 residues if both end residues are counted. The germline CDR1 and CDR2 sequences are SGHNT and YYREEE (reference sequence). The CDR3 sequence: CASSPGQTPSRETHYY.

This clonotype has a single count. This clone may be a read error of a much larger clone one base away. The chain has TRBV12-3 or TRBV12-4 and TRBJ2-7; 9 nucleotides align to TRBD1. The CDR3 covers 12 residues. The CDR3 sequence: CAPGQGFSEQYF. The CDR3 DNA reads TGCGCCCCCGGACAGGGGTTCAGCGAGCAGTACTTC.

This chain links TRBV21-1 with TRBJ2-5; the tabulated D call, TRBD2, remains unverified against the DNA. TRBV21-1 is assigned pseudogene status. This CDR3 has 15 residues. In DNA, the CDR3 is TGTGCCAGCAGCAAAACCTCGGCGGGGCAAGCGACCCAGTACTTC. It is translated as CASSKTSAGQATQYF.

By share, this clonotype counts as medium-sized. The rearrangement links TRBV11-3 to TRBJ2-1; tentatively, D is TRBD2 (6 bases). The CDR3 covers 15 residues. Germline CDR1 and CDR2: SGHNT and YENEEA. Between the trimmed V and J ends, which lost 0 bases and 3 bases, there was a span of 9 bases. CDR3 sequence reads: CASSLDGGVYNEQFF. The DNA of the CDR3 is TGTGCCAGCAGCTTAGATGGAGGGGTCTACAATGAGCAGTTCTTC.

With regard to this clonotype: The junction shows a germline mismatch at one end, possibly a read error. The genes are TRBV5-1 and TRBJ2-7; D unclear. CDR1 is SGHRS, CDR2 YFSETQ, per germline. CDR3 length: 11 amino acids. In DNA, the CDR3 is TGCGCCATCAGCTTGGATAGGGAGCAGTACTTC. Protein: CAISLDREQYF.

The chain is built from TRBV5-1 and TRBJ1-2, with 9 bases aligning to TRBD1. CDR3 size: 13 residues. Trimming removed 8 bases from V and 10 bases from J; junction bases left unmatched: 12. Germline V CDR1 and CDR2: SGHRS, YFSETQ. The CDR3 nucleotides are TGCGCCAGTAGCCCAGGACAGGGGAGTGACTACACCTTC. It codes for CASSPGQGSDYTF.

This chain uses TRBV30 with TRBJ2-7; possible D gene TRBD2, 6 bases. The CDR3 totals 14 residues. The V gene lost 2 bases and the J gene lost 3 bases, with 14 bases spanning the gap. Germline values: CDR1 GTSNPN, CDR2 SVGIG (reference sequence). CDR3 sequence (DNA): TGTGCCTGGAGTCGGACTACCGTCGGCTACGAGCAGTACTTC. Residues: CAWSRTTVGYEQYF.